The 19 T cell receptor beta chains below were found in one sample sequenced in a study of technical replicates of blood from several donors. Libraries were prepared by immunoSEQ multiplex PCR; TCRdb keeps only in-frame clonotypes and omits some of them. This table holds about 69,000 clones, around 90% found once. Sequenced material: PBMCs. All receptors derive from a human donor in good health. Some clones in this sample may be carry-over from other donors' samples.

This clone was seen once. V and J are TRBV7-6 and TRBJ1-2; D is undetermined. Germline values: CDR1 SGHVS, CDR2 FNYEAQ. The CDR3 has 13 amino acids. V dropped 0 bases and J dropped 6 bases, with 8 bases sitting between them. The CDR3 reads CASSLAWSDGYTF. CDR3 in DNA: TGTGCCAGCAGCTTAGCGTGGAGCGATGGCTACACCTTC.

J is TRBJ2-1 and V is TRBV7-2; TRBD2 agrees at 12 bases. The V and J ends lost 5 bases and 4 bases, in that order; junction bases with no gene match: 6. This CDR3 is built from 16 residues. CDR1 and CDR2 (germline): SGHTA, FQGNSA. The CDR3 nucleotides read TGTGCCAGCAGCCCAGCCGGGACTAGCGGGTACAATGAGCAGTTCTTC. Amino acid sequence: CASSPAGTSGYNEQFF.

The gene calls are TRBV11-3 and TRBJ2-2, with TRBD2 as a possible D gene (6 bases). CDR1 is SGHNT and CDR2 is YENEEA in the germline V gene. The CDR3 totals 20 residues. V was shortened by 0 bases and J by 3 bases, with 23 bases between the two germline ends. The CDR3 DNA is TGTGCCAGCAGCTTAGATACCCCTATTTCGGGGGAAGGCTACACCGGGGAGCTGTTTTTT. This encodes CASSLDTPISGEGYTGELFF.

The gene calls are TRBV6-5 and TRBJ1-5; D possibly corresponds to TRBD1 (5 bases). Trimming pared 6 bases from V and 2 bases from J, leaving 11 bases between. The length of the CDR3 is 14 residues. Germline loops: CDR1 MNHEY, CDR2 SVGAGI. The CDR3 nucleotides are TGTGCCAGCAGCGGGACTGAGGGCAATCAGCCCCAGCATTTT. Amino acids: CASSGTEGNQPQHF.

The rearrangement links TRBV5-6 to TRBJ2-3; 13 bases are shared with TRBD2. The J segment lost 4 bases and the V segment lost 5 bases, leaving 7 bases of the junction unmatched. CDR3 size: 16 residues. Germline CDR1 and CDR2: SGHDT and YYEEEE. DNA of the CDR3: TGTGCCAGCAGGACCACTAGCGGGGGGGCTGCAGATACGCAGTATTTT. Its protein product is CASRTTSGGAADTQYF. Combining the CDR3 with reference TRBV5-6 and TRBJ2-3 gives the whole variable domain DAGVTQSPTHLIKTRGQQVTLRCSPKSGHDTVSWYQQALGQGPQFIFQYYEEEERQRGNFPDRFSGHQFPNYSSELNVNALLLGDSALYLCASRTTSGGAADTQYFGPGTRLTVL.

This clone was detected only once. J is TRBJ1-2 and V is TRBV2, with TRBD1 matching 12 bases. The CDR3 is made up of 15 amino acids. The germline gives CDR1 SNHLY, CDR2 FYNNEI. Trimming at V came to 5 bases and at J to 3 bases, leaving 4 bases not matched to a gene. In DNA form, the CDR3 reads TGTGCCAGCAGTTCCGGGACAGGGGGCGACTATGGCTACACCTTC. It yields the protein CASSSGTGGDYGYTF.

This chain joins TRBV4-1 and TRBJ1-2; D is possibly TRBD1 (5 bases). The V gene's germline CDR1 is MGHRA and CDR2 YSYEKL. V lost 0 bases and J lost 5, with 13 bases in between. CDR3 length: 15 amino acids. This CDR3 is CASSQDAGFWYGYTF. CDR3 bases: TGCGCCAGCAGCCAAGATGCAGGGTTTTGGTATGGCTACACCTTC.

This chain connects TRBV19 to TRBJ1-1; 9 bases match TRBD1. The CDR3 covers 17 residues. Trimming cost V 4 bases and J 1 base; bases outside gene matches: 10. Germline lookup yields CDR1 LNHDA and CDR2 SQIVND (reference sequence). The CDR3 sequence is CASSNPMDRGANTEAFF. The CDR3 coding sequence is TGTGCCAGTAGTAACCCGATGGACAGGGGTGCGAACACTGAAGCTTTCTTT.

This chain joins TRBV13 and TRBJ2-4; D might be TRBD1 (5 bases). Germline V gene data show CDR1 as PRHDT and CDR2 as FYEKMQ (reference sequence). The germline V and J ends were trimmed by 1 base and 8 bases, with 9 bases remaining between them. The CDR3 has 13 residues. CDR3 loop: CASSLDRKDIQYF. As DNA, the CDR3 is TGTGCCAGCAGCTTAGACAGGAAGGACATTCAGTACTTC. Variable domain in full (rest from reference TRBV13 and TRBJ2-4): AAGVIQSPRHLIKEKRETATLKCYPIPRHDTVYWYQQGPGQDPQFLISFYEKMQSDKGSIPDRFSAQQFSDYHSELNMSSLELGDSALYFCASSLDRKDIQYFGAGTRLSVL.

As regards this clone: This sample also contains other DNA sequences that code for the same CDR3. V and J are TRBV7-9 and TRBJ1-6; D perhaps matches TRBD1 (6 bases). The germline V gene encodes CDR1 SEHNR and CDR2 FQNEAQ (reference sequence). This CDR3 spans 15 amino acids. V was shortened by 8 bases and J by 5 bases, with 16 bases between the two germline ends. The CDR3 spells CASSHGGGDNSPLHF. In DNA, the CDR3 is TGTGCCAGCTCCCACGGGGGGGGCGATAATTCACCCCTCCACTTT.

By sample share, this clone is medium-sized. CDR3 sequence reads: CASRPEGQGWGKLFF. DNA of the CDR3: TGTGCCAGCAGACCAGAGGGACAGGGCTGGGGAAAACTGTTTTTT. This chain links TRBV7-2 with TRBJ1-4, with TRBD1 matching 9 bases. With V trimmed by 6 bases and J by 10 bases, 12 bases remained unmatched. CDR3 size: 15 residues. The V gene's germline CDR1 is SGHTA and CDR2 FQGNSA.

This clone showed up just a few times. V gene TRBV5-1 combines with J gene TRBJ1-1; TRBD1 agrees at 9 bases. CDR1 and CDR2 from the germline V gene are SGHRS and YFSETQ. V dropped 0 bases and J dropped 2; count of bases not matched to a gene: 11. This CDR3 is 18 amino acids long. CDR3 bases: TGCGCCAGCAGCTTGGCGACAGGGGGACAGTCCCGAAACACTGAAGCTTTCTTT. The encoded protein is CASSLATGGQSRNTEAFF.

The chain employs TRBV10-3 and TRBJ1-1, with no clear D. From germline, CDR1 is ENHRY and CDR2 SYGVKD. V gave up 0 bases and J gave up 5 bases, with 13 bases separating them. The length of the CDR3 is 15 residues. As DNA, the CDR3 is TGTGCCATCAGTGAGTCTGGGCAGACAAGGACTGAAGCTTTCTTT. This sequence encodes CAISESGQTRTEAFF.

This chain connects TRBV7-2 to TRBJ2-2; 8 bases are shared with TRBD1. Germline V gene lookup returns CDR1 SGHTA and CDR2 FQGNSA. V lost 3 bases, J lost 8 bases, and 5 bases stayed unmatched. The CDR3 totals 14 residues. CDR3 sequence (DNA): TGTGCCAGCAGCTTTGCAGGGGGCAAGGGGGAGCTGTTTTTT. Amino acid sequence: CASSFAGGKGELFF.

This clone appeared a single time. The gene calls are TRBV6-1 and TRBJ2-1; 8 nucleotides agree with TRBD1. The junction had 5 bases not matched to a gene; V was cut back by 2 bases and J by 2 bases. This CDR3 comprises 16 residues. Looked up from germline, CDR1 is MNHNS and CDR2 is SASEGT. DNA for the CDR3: TGTGCCAGCAGTGAACGTGGGACAGGTACCTACAATGAGCAGTTCTTC. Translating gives CASSERGTGTYNEQFF.

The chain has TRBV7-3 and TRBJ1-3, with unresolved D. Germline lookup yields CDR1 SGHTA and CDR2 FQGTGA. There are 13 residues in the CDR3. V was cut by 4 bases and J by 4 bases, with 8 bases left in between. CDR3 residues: CASSSGSGNTIYF. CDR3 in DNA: TGTGCCAGCAGCTCAGGCAGCGGAAACACCATATATTTT.

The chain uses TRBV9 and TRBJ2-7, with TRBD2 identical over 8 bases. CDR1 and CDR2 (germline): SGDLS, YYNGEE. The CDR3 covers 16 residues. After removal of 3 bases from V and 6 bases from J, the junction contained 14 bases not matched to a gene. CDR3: CASSEGVSSGFSEQYF. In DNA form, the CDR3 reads TGTGCCAGCAGCGAAGGGGTGTCTAGCGGGTTTTCCGAGCAGTACTTC.

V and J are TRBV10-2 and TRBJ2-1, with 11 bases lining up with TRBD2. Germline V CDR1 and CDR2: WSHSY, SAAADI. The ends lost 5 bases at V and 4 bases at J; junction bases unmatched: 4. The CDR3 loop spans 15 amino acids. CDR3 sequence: CASSTTSGGYNEQFF. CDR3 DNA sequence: TGCGCCAGCAGTACCACTAGCGGGGGATACAATGAGCAGTTCTTC.

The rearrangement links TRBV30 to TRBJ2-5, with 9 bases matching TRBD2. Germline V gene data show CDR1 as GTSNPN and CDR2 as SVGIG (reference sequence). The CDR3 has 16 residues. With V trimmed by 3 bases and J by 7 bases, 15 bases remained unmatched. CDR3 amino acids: CAWRDARLAGLVTQYF. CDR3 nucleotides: TGTGCCTGGAGGGACGCACGCCTAGCGGGGCTTGTGACCCAGTACTTC.